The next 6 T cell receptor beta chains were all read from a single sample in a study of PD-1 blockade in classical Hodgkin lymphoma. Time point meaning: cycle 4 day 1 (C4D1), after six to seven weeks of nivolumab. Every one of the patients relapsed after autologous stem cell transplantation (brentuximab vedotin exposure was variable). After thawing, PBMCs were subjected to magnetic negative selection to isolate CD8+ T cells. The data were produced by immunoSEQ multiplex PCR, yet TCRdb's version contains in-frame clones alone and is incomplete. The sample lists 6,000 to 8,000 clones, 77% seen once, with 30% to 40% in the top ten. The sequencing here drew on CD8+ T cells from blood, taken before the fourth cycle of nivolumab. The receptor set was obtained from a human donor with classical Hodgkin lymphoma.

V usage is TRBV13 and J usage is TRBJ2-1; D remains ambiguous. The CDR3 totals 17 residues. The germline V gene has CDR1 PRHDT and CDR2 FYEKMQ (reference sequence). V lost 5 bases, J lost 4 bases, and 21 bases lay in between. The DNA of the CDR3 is TGTGCCAGCAGCCCCCGACGGAACCCCCAAAAGTACAATGAGCAGTTCTTC. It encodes CASSPRRNPQKYNEQFF.

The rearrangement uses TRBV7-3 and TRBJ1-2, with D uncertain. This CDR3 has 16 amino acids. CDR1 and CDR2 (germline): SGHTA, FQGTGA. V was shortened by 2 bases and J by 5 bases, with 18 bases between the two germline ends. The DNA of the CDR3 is TGTGCCAGCAGCTTATCTGGGAGTGCCCCACTTTATGGCTACACCTTC. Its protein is CASSLSGSAPLYGYTF.

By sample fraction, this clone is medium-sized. The CDR3 DNA follows: TGTGCCAGCAGTGGGCTCCGCCTCTACTACGAGCAGTACTTC. It encodes CASSGLRLYYEQYF. V usage is TRBV6-1 and J usage is TRBJ2-7; D not resolved. With 4 bases removed from V and 3 bases from J, the gap between germline ends came to 13 bases. This CDR3 is built from 14 residues. Germline CDR1 reads MNHNS; CDR2 reads SASEGT.

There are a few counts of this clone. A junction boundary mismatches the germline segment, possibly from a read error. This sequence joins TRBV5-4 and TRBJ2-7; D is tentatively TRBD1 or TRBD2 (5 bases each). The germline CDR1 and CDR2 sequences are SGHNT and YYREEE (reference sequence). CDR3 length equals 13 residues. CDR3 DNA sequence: TGTGCCAGCAGCCTCGGGGCCTCCGACGAGCAGTACTTC. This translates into CASSLGASDEQYF.

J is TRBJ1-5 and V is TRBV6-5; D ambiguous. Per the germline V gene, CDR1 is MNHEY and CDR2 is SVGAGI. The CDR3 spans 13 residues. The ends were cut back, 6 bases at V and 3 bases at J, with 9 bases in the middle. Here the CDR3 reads CASRYRINQPQHF. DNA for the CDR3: TGTGCCAGCAGGTATCGGATCAATCAGCCCCAGCATTTT.

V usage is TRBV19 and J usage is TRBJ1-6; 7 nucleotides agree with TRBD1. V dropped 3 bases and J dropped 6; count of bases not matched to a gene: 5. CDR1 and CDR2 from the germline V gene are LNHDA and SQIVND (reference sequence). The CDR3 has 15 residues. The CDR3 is CASSIRGISNSPLHF. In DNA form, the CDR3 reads TGTGCCAGTAGTATCAGGGGGATTAGTAATTCACCCCTCCACTTT.